This TCR beta chain stems from a study of blood T cell repertoires in COVID-19. Study-wide background: From T cells, B-cell-depleted T cells, or PBMCs came the material, which was cDNA or gDNA.

The CDR3 runs 16 residues. With 2 bases removed from V and 5 bases from J, the gap between germline ends came to 16 bases. The germline CDR1 and CDR2 sequences are SGHVS and FQNEAQ. Data came from immunoSEQ multiplex PCR; TCRdb stores just in-frame clones and leaves some out. The sample carries about 300,000 clones, around 80% recorded once. The material sequenced was peripheral blood. The clonotype comes from a woman between 45 and 60 years old with acute or convalescent COVID-19. This rearrangement joins TRBV7-8 to TRBJ2-1; no clear D gene. DNA of the CDR3: TGTGCCAGCAGCTTATGGGCAGGAAAGAACAACAATGAGCAGTTCTTC. Its translation: CASSLWAGKNNNEQFF. Full variable domain (outside the CDR3, taken from reference TRBV7-8 and TRBJ2-1): GAGVSQSPRYKVAKRGQDVALRCDPISGHVSLFWYQQALGQGPEFLTYFQNEAQLDKSGLPSDRFFAERPEGSVSTLKIQRTQQEDSAVYLCASSLWAGKNNNEQFFGPGTRLTVL.